Below are 30 T cell receptor beta chains sequenced from a single sample in a study of T cell repertoires in cytomegalovirus infection. One entry per CDR3 protein, called by TCRdb with MiXCR from the reads. The profile shows around 320,000 distinct CDR3 sequences, over 7.5% of them singletons. What was sequenced was PBMCs. Receptors originate from a human donor in good health (CMV status not recorded). Some clones in this sample may be carry-over from other donors' samples.

This clonotype was picked up many times. The chain carries TRBV7-2 and TRBJ1-1; 7 bases line up with TRBD1. The V gene's germline CDR1 is SGHTA and CDR2 FQGNSA. V gave up 0 bases and J gave up 4 bases; unmatched junction bases: 5. The CDR3 covers 15 residues. The CDR3 protein is CASSLADRRGTEAFF. The CDR3 DNA follows: TGTGCCAGCAGCTTAGCGGACAGGAGGGGCACTGAAGCTTTCTTT. Complete variable domain (other parts from reference TRBV7-2 and TRBJ1-1): GAGVSQSPSNKVTEKGKDVELRCDPISGHTALYWYRQSLGQGLEFLIYFQGNSAPDKSGLPSDRFSAERTGGSVSTLTIQRTQQEDSAVYLCASSLADRRGTEAFFGQGTRLTVV.

This clonotype was counted ten times or more. The genes are TRBV7-2 and TRBJ1-1; tentative D call: TRBD1 (6 bases). V was trimmed by 1 base and J by 5 bases, leaving 11 bases between them. Germline CDR1 SGHTA, CDR2 FQGNSA. This CDR3 contains 14 residues. The CDR3 nucleotides are TGTGCCAGCAGCTTAGGTACAGGGTGGACTGAAGCTTTCTTT. Its protein is CASSLGTGWTEAFF.

On this clonotype: This may be a read error, as it is one base from a much larger clone. V usage is TRBV7-2 and J usage is TRBJ2-2; 7 bases map to TRBD1. The trim removed 5 bases at V and 12 bases at J, leaving 21 bases unmatched. Germline V gene sequence: CDR1 SGHTA, CDR2 FQGNSA. This CDR3 spans 17 amino acids. CDR3 sequence (DNA): TGTGCCAGCAGCCCACCCCCGTGGACAGGCGGCCCGGGGAAGCTGTTTTTT. This gives the protein CASSPPPWTGGPGKLFF. Looking up the rest from reference TRBV7-2 and TRBJ2-2 gives the full variable domain: GAGVSQSPSNKVTEKGKDVELRCDPISGHTALYWYRQSLGQGLEFLIYFQGNSAPDKSGLPSDRFSAERTGGSVSTLTIQRTQQEDSAVYLCASSPPPWTGGPGKLFFGEGSRLTVL.

This clonotype was seen ten or more times. V and J are TRBV7-8 and TRBJ2-7, with D perhaps being TRBD1 or TRBD2 (6 bases each). This CDR3 has 15 residues. CDR1 is SGHVS, CDR2 FQNEAQ, per germline. The V end lost 6 bases, the J end lost 5 bases, and 20 bases lay between the germline ends. CDR3 region: CASRLQGLESHEQYF. CDR3 bases: TGTGCCAGCAGACTACAGGGACTCGAGTCCCACGAGCAGTACTTC.

This chain uses TRBV2 with TRBJ1-2, with TRBD1 identical over 10 bases. The CDR3 totals 18 residues. Germline CDR1 is SNHLY and CDR2 is FYNNEI. V dropped 4 bases and J dropped 4; count of bases not matched to a gene: 15. CDR3 protein: CASSVRRDRGHILYGYTF. The CDR3 coding sequence is TGTGCCAGCAGTGTACGGAGGGACAGGGGCCACATCCTCTATGGCTACACCTTC.

This clonotype was seen a handful of times. The genes are TRBV7-8 and TRBJ2-1; 14 positions match TRBD2. The trim removed 4 bases at V and 1 base at J, leaving 6 bases unmatched. The CDR3 is 18 residues long. Germline CDR1 reads SGHVS; CDR2 reads FQNEAQ. DNA of the CDR3: TGTGCCAGCAGCTCGGGACTAGCGGGAGAGGGGTCCTACAATGAGCAGTTCTTC. It encodes CASSSGLAGEGSYNEQFF.

This clonotype was counted at least ten times. J is TRBJ2-5 and V is TRBV7-2; D may be TRBD2 (5 bases). The CDR3 covers 13 residues. Between the trimmed V and J ends, which lost 8 bases and 0 bases, there was a span of 10 bases. The germline V gene has CDR1 SGHTA and CDR2 FQGNSA. CDR3 protein: CASGPGNQETQYF. CDR3 nucleotides: TGTGCCAGCGGTCCCGGGAACCAAGAGACCCAGTACTTC. Filled out from reference TRBV7-2 and TRBJ2-5, the complete variable domain reads GAGVSQSPSNKVTEKGKDVELRCDPISGHTALYWYRQSLGQGLEFLIYFQGNSAPDKSGLPSDRFSAERTGGSVSTLTIQRTQQEDSAVYLCASGPGNQETQYFGPGTRLLVL.

This clonotype showed up many times. The rearrangement uses TRBV30 and TRBJ2-7, with D unresolved. V was trimmed by 5 bases and J by 0 bases, leaving 11 bases between them. This CDR3 contains 13 residues. Per germline, CDR1 GTSNPN and CDR2 SVGIG (reference sequence). The CDR3 DNA reads TGTGCCTGGTCGACTCATCTCTCCTACGAGCAGTACTTC. Translating gives CAWSTHLSYEQYF. The variable domain in full, with the rest retrieved from reference TRBV30 and TRBJ2-7, is SQTIHQWPATLVQPVGSPLSLECTVEGTSNPNLYWYRQAAGRGLQLLFYSVGIGQISSEVPQNLSASRPQDRQFILSSKKLLLSDSGFYLCAWSTHLSYEQYFGPGTRLTVT.

This clonotype has a count of ten or more. The J gene is TRBJ1-1, the V gene TRBV4-3, with D perhaps matching TRBD1 (5 bases). This CDR3 has 14 amino acids. Germline V gene data show CDR1 as LGHNA and CDR2 as YSLEER. V lost 3 bases and J 6 bases, leaving 14 bases between the germline ends. The CDR3 region is CASSHTPVGPEAFF. The CDR3 DNA reads TGCGCCAGCAGCCATACCCCCGTGGGGCCTGAAGCTTTCTTT.

The V gene is TRBV7-2, the J gene TRBJ1-2; no definite D call. V gave up 3 bases and J gave up 1 base, with 9 bases separating them. Germline CDR1 SGHTA, CDR2 FQGNSA. The CDR3 length is 14 residues. The CDR3 DNA is TGTGCCAGCAGCTTGGCAGACTATAACTATGGCTACACCTTC. This gives the protein CASSLADYNYGYTF.

This clonotype has just a few counts. The chain couples TRBV2 to TRBJ2-1, with TRBD2 matching 7 bases. Germline V gene lookup returns CDR1 SNHLY and CDR2 FYNNEI. V lost 4 bases and J lost 6; bases outside the gene matches: 3. This CDR3 has 13 amino acids. The CDR3 loop is CASSGLAGNEQFF. The DNA of the CDR3 is TGTGCCAGCAGTGGACTAGCAGGCAATGAGCAGTTCTTC.

This clonotype was found a few times. J is TRBJ1-2 and V is TRBV6-2 or TRBV6-3; the D gene is possibly TRBD1 (5 bases). CDR1 and CDR2 from the germline V gene are MNHEY and SVGEGT. V was trimmed by 4 bases and J by 4 bases, leaving 13 bases between them. This CDR3 contains 14 residues. CDR3 region: CASSSSGTVYGYTF. The CDR3 DNA reads TGTGCCAGCAGTTCTTCCGGGACCGTCTATGGCTACACCTTC.

This clonotype was counted only a few times. The genes are TRBV4-1 and TRBJ2-5, with D maybe TRBD1 (6 bases). V lost 2 bases to trimming and J lost 5 bases, with 12 bases between them. The CDR3 is made up of 14 amino acids. The germline gives CDR1 MGHRA, CDR2 YSYEKL. CDR3 in amino acids: CASSQHDRLETQYF. In DNA, the CDR3 is TGCGCCAGCAGCCAACATGACAGGTTGGAGACCCAGTACTTC.

This clonotype was seen a few times. V gene TRBV12-3 or TRBV12-4 combines with J gene TRBJ2-1, with 11 bases fitting TRBD2. The trim removed 6 bases at V and 9 bases at J, leaving 10 bases unmatched. The CDR3 length is 15 residues. This CDR3 is CASRHISGGAGEQFF. CDR3 in DNA: TGTGCCAGCAGACATATTAGCGGGGGGGCTGGTGAGCAGTTCTTC.

This clonotype has at least ten counts. The chain combines TRBV5-6 with TRBJ2-5; D may be TRBD1 (6 bases). The V end lost 6 bases, the J end lost 0 bases, and 27 bases lay between the germline ends. Germline assignment: CDR1 SGHDT and CDR2 YYEEEE. The CDR3 loop spans 19 amino acids. CDR3 in DNA: TGTGCCAGCATCCCTCGTGAGGGACGGAAGGACAGTTACCAAGAGACCCAGTACTTC. As protein: CASIPREGRKDSYQETQYF.

There are many counts of this clonotype. The rearrangement links TRBV7-2 to TRBJ2-7; possible D gene TRBD1, 5 bases. Trimming took off 5 bases at V and 2 bases at J, with 22 bases between the two ends. The CDR3 has 17 amino acids. Germline V gives CDR1 SGHTA, CDR2 FQGNSA. The CDR3 DNA reads TGTGCCAGCAGCGATTCACGCACGGGCAGGGCGGCCTACGAGCAGTACTTC. Translating gives CASSDSRTGRAAYEQYF.

This clonotype was counted ten times or more. The V call is TRBV7-2, the J call TRBJ2-2, with D possibly TRBD2 on 6 matching bases. The V and J ends lost 5 bases and 2 bases respectively, with 15 bases between them. This CDR3 contains 16 residues. The V gene's germline CDR1 is SGHTA and CDR2 FQGNSA. The CDR3: CASSPRGGINTGELFF. CDR3 coding DNA: TGTGCCAGCAGCCCCCGCGGAGGGATTAACACCGGGGAGCTGTTTTTT.

This clonotype was picked up a small number of times. This rearrangement joins TRBV9 to TRBJ1-1; D uncertain. CDR1 SGDLS and CDR2 YYNGEE come from the germline V gene. With 5 bases removed from V and 1 base from J, the gap between germline ends came to 15 bases. The CDR3 totals 15 residues. CDR3 protein: CASRRLDSKNTEAFF. The CDR3 nucleotides are TGTGCCAGCAGGCGACTGGACTCCAAGAACACTGAAGCTTTCTTT.

This clonotype was picked up a small number of times. The chain employs TRBV19 and TRBJ2-1; 8 nucleotides line up with TRBD1. Germline V CDR1 and CDR2: LNHDA, SQIVND (reference sequence). The CDR3 sequence is 13 residues long. The ends lost 6 bases at V and 9 bases at J; junction bases unmatched: 7. CDR3 sequence reads: CASRLQGDGEQFF. DNA for the CDR3: TGTGCCAGTAGGCTACAGGGGGACGGTGAGCAGTTCTTC.

The chain joins TRBV20-1 to TRBJ2-3; 7 positions match TRBD2. The CDR3 runs 16 residues. Germline assignment: CDR1 DFQATT and CDR2 SNEGSKA (reference sequence). V lost 2 bases and J lost 1; bases outside the gene matches: 9. CDR3 region: CSARSTAGFGTDTQYF. In DNA form, the CDR3 reads TGCAGTGCTAGATCTACAGCGGGGTTCGGCACAGATACGCAGTATTTT.

Turning to this clonotype: No conserved phenylalanine or tryptophan ends this CDR3, so it is likely a read error. The limits of the CDR3 on the DNA are not certain, so only TCRdb's listed CDR3 is given. V and J are TRBV4-1 and TRBJ2-1; the DNA was not compared with TRBD2, the D call given in the table. The germline V gene encodes CDR1 MGHRA and CDR2 YSYEKL. 16 amino acids form the CDR3, both terminal residues included. CDR3 region: CASSQAGTSGGVIRFL.

This clonotype was picked up a small number of times. This chain links TRBV7-2 with TRBJ2-3; D may correspond to TRBD1 or TRBD2 (5 bases each). The V and J ends lost 6 bases and 2 bases respectively, with 12 bases between them. The CDR3 contains 14 residues. Germline V CDR1 and CDR2: SGHTA, FQGNSA. This chain's CDR3 is CASRYPGTTDTQYF. The CDR3 DNA reads as TGTGCCAGCAGATACCCAGGGACCACAGATACGCAGTATTTT.

This clonotype was picked up many times. V and J are TRBV7-9 and TRBJ1-2, with 7 bases that match TRBD1. This CDR3 region has 15 residues. Germline CDR1 and CDR2: SEHNR and FQNEAQ (reference sequence). The trim removed 3 bases at V and 5 bases at J, leaving 9 bases unmatched. CDR3 loop: CASSFNPGGRYGYTF. CDR3 bases: TGTGCCAGCAGCTTTAACCCAGGGGGAAGATATGGCTACACCTTC.

This clonotype was seen many times. This rearrangement joins TRBV7-2 to TRBJ2-7, with D uncertain. This CDR3 spans 12 amino acids. V was clipped by 2 bases and J by 2 bases, with 4 bases between them. Germline values: CDR1 SGHTA, CDR2 FQGNSA. CDR3 coding DNA: TGTGCCAGCAGCTTAAATGCCTACGAGCAGTACTTC. This encodes CASSLNAYEQYF.

This clonotype was seen a handful of times. The gene calls are TRBV20-1 and TRBJ2-1; 9 bases are a match to TRBD1. The CDR3 consists of 15 residues. In germline, CDR1 is DFQATT, CDR2 SNEGSKA (reference sequence). V shed 5 bases and J 4 bases; nucleotides not matched to a gene: 9. The CDR3 reads CSADPGTGYYNEQFF. CDR3 DNA: TGCAGTGCTGATCCCGGGACAGGGTATTACAATGAGCAGTTCTTC.

The J gene is TRBJ1-2, the V gene TRBV6-1; no reliable D call. Germline CDR1 is MNHNS and CDR2 is SASEGT. There are 15 residues in the CDR3. V was cut by 8 bases and J by 0 bases, with 16 bases left in between. CDR3 sequence (DNA): TGTGCCAGCCAGAGATCTCCCCCTCCTAACTATGGCTACACCTTC. This encodes CASQRSPPPNYGYTF.

This clonotype was observed a few times. This chain links TRBV5-6 with TRBJ1-3; a weak D match, TRBD1 (5 bases). From germline, CDR1 is SGHDT and CDR2 YYEEEE. The CDR3 runs 15 residues. V was trimmed by 1 base and J by 3 bases, leaving 11 bases between them. CDR3 in DNA: TGTGCCAGCAGCTTGCCGGGACGGGGTGGAAACACCATATATTTT. Its translation: CASSLPGRGGNTIYF.

Ten or more counts support this clonotype. This sequence joins TRBV7-3 and TRBJ2-7; D perhaps matches TRBD2 (7 bases). CDR3 length: 15 residues. Germline V gene lookup returns CDR1 SGHTA and CDR2 FQGTGA. The V and J ends lost 2 bases and 5 bases respectively, with 16 bases between them. CDR3 sequence: CASSLSAGANHEQYF. CDR3 DNA sequence: TGTGCCAGCAGCTTATCTGCGGGGGCGAATCACGAGCAGTACTTC.

In its sample, this clonotype was seen a few times. V usage is TRBV25-1 and J usage is TRBJ2-2, with 12 bases fitting TRBD2. V lost 3 bases, J lost 5 bases, and 4 bases stayed unmatched. CDR1 and CDR2 from the germline V gene are MGHDK and SYGVNS. CDR3 size: 16 residues. CDR3 sequence reads: CASSDPGTSGTGELFF. The CDR3 DNA reads as TGTGCCAGCAGTGATCCCGGGACTAGCGGGACCGGGGAGCTGTTTTTT.

The CDR3 region has the DNA TGTGCCAGCAAGAGGGCAGCCGCATCCACTGAAGCTTTCTTT. This gives the protein CASKRAAASTEAFF. The chain employs TRBV6-6 and TRBJ1-1; no reliable D call. CDR1 is MNHNY, CDR2 SVGAGI, per germline (reference sequence). This CDR3 is 14 amino acids long. Deletions cut 7 bases from V and 4 bases from J, with 16 bases between.